This TCR beta chain was observed in a study of T cells in Graves' hyperthyroidism and ophthalmopathy. Many counts were recorded for this clonotype. The TCR beta CDR3 regions underwent amplification using RNA transcripts as the source. The primer set for the first-round RT-PCR of the TCR CDR3 was HTBI. MiXCR, run by TCRdb on the multiplex PCR reads, gives a single entry per CDR3 protein. The data contain over 150,000 distinct CDR3 sequences, about 18% of them singletons. The CDR3 contains 16 residues. Germline V gives CDR1 SEHNR, CDR2 FQNEAQ (reference sequence). Trimming shortened V by 2 bases and J by 0 bases, and 12 bases separated the two germline ends. Hyperthyroidism of Graves' type that showed no ophthalmopathy progression within 18 months was stable. Patients aged 18 to 65 with hyperthyroidism were newly diagnosed, with duration under 2 months. Patients having uncontrolled infection, another autoimmune disease, pregnancy or lactation were not included. The authors obtained PBMCs from over 8.5 ml of fresh peripheral blood.

The chain combines TRBV7-9 with TRBJ2-3; no clear D gene. Sequencing was done on a sample of blood. The source of this sequence is a woman between 50 and 59 years old with Graves' hyperthyroidism. The CDR3 region has the DNA TGTGCCAGCAGCTTACGTCCCGGATTTAGCACAGATACGCAGTATTTT. Residues: CASSLRPGFSTDTQYF.